The 10 T cell receptor beta chains below all came from one sample that was sequenced in a study of Ad26.COV2.S vaccination and SARS-CoV-2 variants. The protocol was immunoSEQ multiplex PCR, while the TCRdb copy is restricted to in-frame clones and leaves out a portion. The table shows just over 350,000 clones, with about 91% occurring only once. This material consisted of peripheral blood, taken after recovery from COVID-19. These receptors all come from a human donor who had recovered from COVID-19.

The chain uses TRBV6-1 and TRBJ1-6, with D uncertain. Germline CDR1 is MNHNS and CDR2 is SASEGT. Trimming pared 2 bases from V and 14 bases from J, leaving 19 bases between. This CDR3 comprises 15 residues. The CDR3 DNA reads TGTGCCAGCAGTGAACAGACACTCACTTTCGTTACCCTCCACTTT. Protein: CASSEQTLTFVTLHF.

The chain employs TRBV25-1 and TRBJ1-2; D might be TRBD1 (5 bases). V was shortened by 3 bases and J by 6 bases, with 14 bases between the two germline ends. The CDR3 loop spans 14 amino acids. Germline values: CDR1 MGHDK, CDR2 SYGVNS. CDR3 sequence: CASSDQGMVDGYTF. For the CDR3, the DNA is TGTGCCAGCAGTGACCAGGGAATGGTGGATGGCTACACCTTC.

This chain links TRBV9 with TRBJ2-1, with a weak D call TRBD2 (5 bases). Trimming cost V 4 bases and J 7 bases, with 18 bases left between them. Germline V gene data show CDR1 as SGDLS and CDR2 as YYNGEE. This CDR3 comprises 15 residues. The CDR3 reads CASSPIAPDGNEQFF. CDR3 DNA sequence: TGTGCCAGCAGCCCTATAGCGCCGGATGGTAATGAGCAGTTCTTC. Supplemented by reference TRBV9 and TRBJ2-1, the full variable domain reads DSGVTQTPKHLITATGQRVTLRCSPRSGDLSVYWYQQSLDQGLQFLIQYYNGEERAKGNILERFSAQQFPDLHSELNLSSLELGDSALYFCASSPIAPDGNEQFFGPGTRLTVL.

The V and J genes are TRBV2 and TRBJ2-1, with 8 nucleotides matching TRBD1. The V gene end was trimmed by 4 bases and the J gene end by 9 bases; junction bases not matched to a gene: 8. CDR1 is SNHLY, CDR2 FYNNEI, per germline. The CDR3 has 14 amino acids. CDR3 DNA sequence: TGTGCCAGCAGTGGTAGACAGGGGTATGTTGAGCAGTTCTTC. Its protein is CASSGRQGYVEQFF.

The chain combines TRBV5-4 with TRBJ2-5; 8 bases are a match to TRBD2. Unmatched junction bases numbered 17, after V lost 8 bases and J lost 2 bases. CDR3 size: 17 residues. The germline CDR1 and CDR2 sequences are SGHNT and YYREEE (reference sequence). The CDR3 protein is CASYRVGSAGEQETQYF. CDR3 bases: TGTGCCAGTTACCGAGTAGGCTCAGCGGGGGAACAAGAGACCCAGTACTTC.

V and J are TRBV11-2 and TRBJ2-1, with D possibly called TRBD1 or TRBD2 (5 bases each). The V gene's germline CDR1 is SGHAT and CDR2 FQNNGV. Between the trimmed V and J ends, which lost 2 bases and 4 bases, there was a span of 21 bases. This CDR3 region has 18 residues. The CDR3 reads CASSLFSPRGARYNEQFF. DNA of the CDR3: TGTGCCAGCAGCTTATTTTCACCGAGGGGTGCGAGGTACAATGAGCAGTTCTTC.

In this sample, this clone turned up once. This chain connects TRBV10-3 to TRBJ1-2; D unclear. The ends were cut back, 3 bases at V and 6 bases at J, with 20 bases in the middle. Germline-derived CDR1 and CDR2 are ENHRY and SYGVKD. The CDR3 extends over 16 amino acids. This chain's CDR3 is CAISESAVNPSNGYTF. CDR3 nucleotides: TGTGCCATCAGTGAAAGTGCAGTGAATCCTTCTAATGGCTACACCTTC.

About this clone: Other DNA sequences in this specimen translate into the identical CDR3. V usage is TRBV2 and J usage is TRBJ1-2; D gene unclear. V dropped 3 bases and J dropped 1 base, with 6 bases sitting between them. CDR3 length: 13 residues. Germline lookup yields CDR1 SNHLY and CDR2 FYNNEI. The CDR3: CASSERGNYGYTF. The CDR3 DNA follows: TGTGCCAGCAGTGAGCGCGGTAACTATGGCTACACCTTC.

The chain has TRBV4-3 and TRBJ2-3, with D possibly being TRBD2 (6 bases). CDR3 length: 15 residues. Germline loops: CDR1 LGHNA, CDR2 YSLEER. Trimming took 0 bases from V and 4 from J, leaving 11 bases between them. In nucleotides, the CDR3 is TGCGCCAGCAGCCAAGATAACGGGGGAGCAGATACGCAGTATTTT. Its translation: CASSQDNGGADTQYF.

The V gene is TRBV19, the J gene TRBJ2-7; no reliable D call. Germline CDR1 LNHDA, CDR2 SQIVND (reference sequence). This CDR3 region has 13 residues. V shed 5 bases and J shed 6 bases, with 14 bases lying between them. The CDR3 loop is CASSLTLPLEQYF. CDR3 DNA: TGTGCCAGTAGTTTGACCCTTCCCCTCGAGCAGTACTTC.